Sequencing of this T cell receptor beta chain was carried out in a study of blood T cell repertoires in COVID-19. Study-level background: Both acute and convalescent COVID-19 samples were obtained from the United States, Italy and Spain.

V was pared by 5 bases and J by 3 bases, with 6 bases of the junction left unmatched. CDR3 length: 16 residues. Per the germline V gene, CDR1 is MNHEY and CDR2 is SMNVEV (reference sequence). Per the original methods: Estimated nucleated cell counts came from reference gene primer amplification. Data came from immunoSEQ multiplex PCR; TCRdb stores just in-frame clones and leaves some out. Clonal size and the V and J genes are those of that table, whereas D and trimming came from the DNA. The sample has 250,000 to 300,000 clones, 80% to 90% seen once. The sequence was collected from a man older than 75 with acute or convalescent COVID-19. Sequenced: peripheral blood. This chain joins TRBV27 and TRBJ2-1, with 11 bases identical to TRBD2. CDR3 sequence (DNA): TGTGCCAGCAGTACCAGACTAGCGGGGAACTACAATGAGCAGTTCTTC. Translation: CASSTRLAGNYNEQFF.